This T cell receptor (beta chain) came from a study of Ad26.COV2.S vaccination and SARS-CoV-2 variants. Study as a whole: Donor allocation was to the COV1001 Ad26.COV2.S trial arm.

Specified treatment: approximately 18 received Ad26.COV2.S at low or high dose, single or two shots; about 5 received placebo; per-sample allocation not given. Day 63 after the first vaccine or placebo injection was the time point for sampling. Germline lookup yields CDR1 LNHDA and CDR2 SQIVND (reference sequence). This CDR3 region has 15 residues. V dropped 8 bases and J dropped 3 bases, with 17 bases sitting between them. Sequenced by immunoSEQ multiplex PCR; TCRdb stores in-frame clones only, minus some. Of 350,000 to 450,000 clones in the sample, roughly four fifths were seen once. This receptor was identified in a person between 18 and 65 years old who received the Ad26.COV2.S COVID-19 vaccine or a placebo. The gene calls are TRBV19 and TRBJ1-5; perhaps TRBD1 as D (6 bases). The specimen comprised peripheral blood, sampled in a trial of Ad26.COV2.S vaccine versus placebo. This CDR3 reads CASRGAGVLNQPQHF. The CDR3 DNA sequence: TGTGCCAGTCGCGGGGCAGGGGTCCTCAATCAGCCCCAGCATTTT.